The text below deals with one T cell receptor (beta chain). Its specificity is not known. The sample belongs to a study of cytomegalovirus exposure and HLA in healthy donors. Primers: 60 Vbeta forward and 13 Jbeta reverse. Source study methods: Unique TCR beta chains numbered 80 million to 95 million in a later analysis, with about 11 million shared. Clones were sequenced by immunoSEQ multiplex PCR, and TCRdb holds only the in-frame ones, with some missing. V and J calls and clone size follow that table, whereas D and trimming were derived from the DNA. The repertoire has 110,000 or so clones, roughly 70% of them found once; the top ten carry 4.5% to 5.5%. Trimming cost V 4 bases and J 12 bases; bases outside gene matches: 9. Per the germline V gene, CDR1 is MNHNS and CDR2 is SASEGT. The CDR3 length is 13 residues. Regarding the study as a whole: CMV serostatus alone was available as immune exposure information. Several of the most significant clusters were apparently associated with common viral pathogens in a later analysis. A later analysis found TCR association rates differed by HLA locus, highest for DRB1 and lowest for HLA-C.

The sequenced sample was PBMCs. This clonotype was sampled from an older woman in good health and CMV-seropositive. The genes are TRBV6-1 and TRBJ2-4; 7 nucleotides line up with TRBD1. CDR3 DNA: TGTGCCAGCAGTGTTTACCGGGACAGCCCTCAGTACTTC. This encodes CASSVYRDSPQYF.